This TCR beta chain emerged from a study of cytomegalovirus exposure and HLA in healthy donors. Points from the study as a whole: Most TCR sequences proved rare, with some public TCRs found in many donors. A few chains tied to CMV proved CMV antigen-specific in vitro.

Comment on this clone: Its specificity is unknown.

Germline values: CDR1 MNHNY, CDR2 SVGAGI (reference sequence). The CDR3 length is 15 residues. Trimming stripped 1 base from V and 2 bases from J, with 8 bases between. Profiled with immunoSEQ multiplex PCR; TCRdb holds only in-frame clones, not every one. The repertoire holds 100,000 to 150,000 clones, roughly 95% seen once, with 1.7% in the top ten. The sample comprised PBMCs. The receptor was derived from a man aged 18-30 years in good health and CMV-seronegative. The chain links TRBV6-6 to TRBJ2-2; D may be TRBD1 (6 bases). The CDR3 region is CASSYLGGNTGELFF. As DNA, the CDR3 is TGTGCCAGCAGTTACTTAGGGGGAAACACCGGGGAGCTGTTTTTT.